A selection of T cell receptor beta chains follows, all from one sample in a study of neoadjuvant nivolumab and ipilimumab in lung cancer. Assay used: immunoSEQ multiplex PCR; TCRdb lists only in-frame clones, some missing. The profile covers fewer than 20,000 clones, with around 82% appearing a single time and roughly 7.7% taken by the ten largest. The sample was tumor tissue, taken after neoadjuvant nivolumab, alone or with ipilimumab, at or shortly before surgery. These receptors originate from an adult with non-small cell lung cancer. Both conserved end residues are part of each CDR3.

>TRBJ2-3|TRBV7-2
CASSLGAGADTQYF
>TRBJ1-2|TRBV18
CASSPGGGGGYTF
>TRBJ2-1|TRBV29-1
CSVVGLAAQFF
>TRBJ2-1|TRBV14
CASSHSPSGRAEQFF
>TRBJ2-1|TRBV28
CASNRIGTGSHGQFF
>TRBJ2-3|TRBV29-1
CSAGTGADTQYF
>TRBJ2-1|TRBV25-1
CASSVPGGDNEQFF
>TRBJ2-1|TRBV7-3
CASSRSGTKYNEQFF
>TRBJ2-1|TRBV4-1
CASSQYAGLAVSSYNEQFF
>TRBJ2-5|TRBV14
CASSQDRDREETQYF
>TRBJ2-5|TRBV5-6
CASSPDRAETQYF
>TRBJ2-7|TRBV27
CASSRTGLTYEQYF
>TRBJ2-6|TRBV4-1
CASSLVLKVLSGANVLTF
>TRBJ1-1|TRBV18
CASSASRGNTEAFF
>TRBJ1-1|TRBV19
CAGQYKIGFKRTEAFF
>TRBJ1-2|TRBV9
CASSSYLGNGYTF